The rows below give T cell receptor beta chains drawn from one sample of a study of T-cell reconstitution after alpha-beta-depleted transplantation in children. TCRdb fed the PCR reads into MiXCR, producing one record per CDR3 protein. In the table there are approximately 200,000 distinct CDR3 sequences, roughly 15% of which are singletons. Sequenced here: PBMCs from the stem cell graft donor, sampled from the stem cell graft. Receptor source: a human donor who donated a stem cell graft to a child with acute lymphoblastic leukemia. Both conserved end residues are part of each CDR3. Each record gives: D gene, J gene, V gene, clone size, CDR3 protein, CDR3 DNA. The D gene is left open where the match is weak. Rows may omit the clone size; those that give it use once, few, many or a size class.

d_gene: TRBD2
j_gene: TRBJ2-3
v_gene: TRBV11-2
abundance: .
CDR3aa: CASSPGRGSRADTQYF
CDR3nt: TGTGCCAGCAGCCCGGGGCGCGGGAGTCGGGCAGATACGCAGTATTTT

d_gene: TRBD2
j_gene: TRBJ2-1
v_gene: TRBV12-3/TRBV12-4
abundance: many
CDR3aa: CASSWGQAGESNEQFF
CDR3nt: TGTGCCAGCAGTTGGGGTCAAGCGGGAGAGAGCAATGAGCAGTTCTTC

d_gene: .
j_gene: TRBJ2-4
v_gene: TRBV6-1
abundance: few
CDR3aa: CASSEPDLAPLSSRNIQYF
CDR3nt: TGTGCCAGCAGTGAACCAGACTTGGCTCCCCTCTCTTCAAGAAACATTCAGTACTTC

d_gene: .
j_gene: TRBJ2-4
v_gene: TRBV10-3
abundance: many
CDR3aa: CAISEGPRGGKNIQYF
CDR3nt: TGTGCCATCAGTGAGGGACCTCGGGGAGGCAAAAACATTCAGTACTTC

d_gene: TRBD2
j_gene: TRBJ2-5
v_gene: TRBV20-1
abundance: many
CDR3aa: CSARAGTSGKDETQYF
CDR3nt: TGCAGTGCTAGGGCCGGGACTAGCGGGAAGGATGAGACCCAGTACTTC

d_gene: .
j_gene: TRBJ2-3
v_gene: TRBV15
abundance: many
CDR3aa: CATSRHVGPTLSTDTQYF
CDR3nt: TGTGCCACCAGCAGACATGTGGGACCAACTCTGAGCACAGATACGCAGTATTTT

d_gene: .
j_gene: TRBJ1-2
v_gene: TRBV4-2
abundance: once
CDR3aa: CASSPERNYGYTF
CDR3nt: TGTGCCAGCAGCCCGGAGCGAAACTATGGCTACACCTTC

d_gene: .
j_gene: TRBJ2-5
v_gene: TRBV4-2
abundance: .
CDR3aa: CASSQDRGETQYF
CDR3nt: TGTGCCAGCAGCCAAGATCGGGGGGAGACCCAGTACTTC

d_gene: .
j_gene: TRBJ2-3
v_gene: TRBV2
abundance: many
CDR3aa: CASSVLGRLVVETQYF
CDR3nt: TGTGCCAGCAGTGTGTTAGGGCGACTGGTGGTAGAGACGCAGTATTTT

d_gene: .
j_gene: TRBJ2-5
v_gene: TRBV20-1
abundance: many
CDR3aa: CSASSQTQYF
CDR3nt: TGCAGTGCTAGTTCCCAGACCCAGTACTTC

d_gene: .
j_gene: TRBJ1-4
v_gene: TRBV18
abundance: .
CDR3aa: CASLRSRTDEKLFF
CDR3nt: TGTGCCAGCCTCCGTTCTAGGACAGATGAAAAACTGTTTTTT

d_gene: TRBD2
j_gene: TRBJ2-3
v_gene: TRBV28
abundance: many
CDR3aa: CASRKAGGLTSTDTQYF
CDR3nt: TGTGCCAGCAGAAAAGCGGGAGGGCTCACTAGCACAGATACGCAGTATTTT

d_gene: .
j_gene: TRBJ2-1
v_gene: TRBV24-1
abundance: .
CDR3aa: CATMGEVSEQFF
CDR3nt: TGTGCCACCATGGGAGAAGTGTCTGAGCAGTTCTTC

d_gene: .
j_gene: TRBJ1-1
v_gene: TRBV11-2
abundance: many
CDR3aa: CASSFKHGEAFF
CDR3nt: TGTGCCAGCAGCTTTAAGCACGGTGAAGCTTTCTTT

d_gene: .
j_gene: TRBJ2-2
v_gene: TRBV20-1
abundance: many
CDR3aa: CSALNPDTGELFF
CDR3nt: TGCAGTGCCCTTAACCCCGACACCGGGGAGCTGTTTTTT

d_gene: TRBD2
j_gene: TRBJ2-7
v_gene: TRBV30
abundance: .
CDR3aa: CAWRPTRLAGGKQYF
CDR3nt: TGTGCCTGGAGACCCACCCGACTAGCGGGAGGAAAGCAGTACTTC

d_gene: TRBD1
j_gene: TRBJ1-2
v_gene: TRBV19
abundance: many
CDR3aa: CASYSDRGPYGYTF
CDR3nt: TGTGCCAGCTACTCGGACAGGGGGCCGTATGGCTACACCTTC

d_gene: .
j_gene: TRBJ1-6
v_gene: TRBV12-3/TRBV12-4
abundance: many
CDR3aa: CASTLDASPLHF
CDR3nt: TGTGCCAGCACCCTGGACGCGTCTCCCCTCCACTTT

d_gene: TRBD1
j_gene: TRBJ2-2
v_gene: TRBV5-1
abundance: many
CDR3aa: CASSRSNNRGTGELFF
CDR3nt: TGCGCCAGCAGCCGATCAAATAACAGGGGCACCGGGGAGCTGTTTTTT

d_gene: .
j_gene: TRBJ1-1
v_gene: TRBV29-1
abundance: many
CDR3aa: CSVDGGFGAFF
CDR3nt: TGCAGCGTTGATGGGGGATTCGGGGCTTTCTTT

d_gene: .
j_gene: TRBJ2-3
v_gene: TRBV7-9
abundance: many
CDR3aa: CASSPRQGFTDTQYF
CDR3nt: TGTGCCAGCAGCCCACGCCAGGGGTTCACAGATACGCAGTATTTT

d_gene: TRBD1
j_gene: TRBJ1-1
v_gene: TRBV11-2
abundance: once
CDR3aa: CASSLILPRTGGRNTEAFF
CDR3nt: TGTGCCAGCAGCTTAATCTTGCCCCGCACAGGGGGTCGGAACACTGAAGCTTTCTTT

d_gene: TRBD2
j_gene: TRBJ2-5
v_gene: TRBV6-1
abundance: many
CDR3aa: CASGLAGDETQYF
CDR3nt: TGTGCCAGCGGTCTAGCGGGAGACGAGACCCAGTACTTC

d_gene: TRBD1
j_gene: TRBJ1-2
v_gene: TRBV6-5
abundance: many
CDR3aa: CASSPGTVAYGYTF
CDR3nt: TGTGCCAGCAGTCCAGGGACAGTTGCCTATGGCTACACCTTC

d_gene: .
j_gene: TRBJ1-4
v_gene: TRBV5-1
abundance: many
CDR3aa: CASSLRQTNEKLFF
CDR3nt: TGCGCCAGCAGCTTGCGACAGACTAATGAAAAACTGTTTTTT

d_gene: .
j_gene: TRBJ2-1
v_gene: TRBV5-1
abundance: .
CDR3aa: CASSLLSVYNEQFF
CDR3nt: TGCGCCAGCAGCTTATTAAGCGTATACAATGAGCAGTTCTTC

d_gene: .
j_gene: TRBJ2-1
v_gene: TRBV11-2
abundance: many
CDR3aa: CASSFPDFYNEQFF
CDR3nt: TGTGCCAGCAGCTTCCCGGATTTCTACAATGAGCAGTTCTTC

d_gene: .
j_gene: TRBJ1-1
v_gene: TRBV10-3
abundance: many
CDR3aa: CAISESEWENTEAFF
CDR3nt: TGTGCCATCAGTGAGTCTGAGTGGGAGAACACTGAAGCTTTCTTT

d_gene: .
j_gene: TRBJ2-7
v_gene: TRBV28
abundance: many
CDR3aa: CASSTPGDEQYF
CDR3nt: TGTGCCAGCAGTACCCCGGGAGACGAGCAGTACTTC

d_gene: TRBD2
j_gene: TRBJ2-7
v_gene: TRBV5-1
abundance: many
CDR3aa: CASSLEREPYEQYF
CDR3nt: TGCGCCAGCAGTTTGGAGCGGGAGCCCTACGAGCAGTACTTC

d_gene: .
j_gene: TRBJ2-1
v_gene: TRBV5-6
abundance: many
CDR3aa: CASSLAGSDEQFF
CDR3nt: TGTGCCAGCAGCTTGGCCGGTTCCGATGAGCAGTTCTTC

d_gene: .
j_gene: TRBJ2-2
v_gene: TRBV19
abundance: many
CDR3aa: CASSIAQTRGLFF
CDR3nt: TGTGCCAGTAGTATAGCCCAGACCAGGGGGCTGTTTTTT